The following is a T cell receptor (beta chain) sequence with its context. Germline V gives CDR1 SGHNT, CDR2 YYREEE (reference sequence). V dropped 4 bases and J dropped 2 bases, with 10 bases sitting between them. This CDR3 is built from 15 residues. The data derive from a study of CD8 T cells in Susac syndrome. Across the study: Among the Susac syndrome patients sequenced, 5 or 6 had active disease and about eight were in remission. Patients with Susac syndrome were therapy-naive, on corticosteroids, or on intravenous immunoglobulin alone at the time that blood was drawn.

From blood CD8+ and CD4+ T cells, the TCR beta chain was sequenced. Patients with Susac syndrome met the recently defined diagnostic criteria for definite or probable disease. RNA was extracted with the RNeasy kit, and a quantity of about 0.45 to 1 ug was reverse transcribed using random hexamers. From the immunoSEQ multiplex PCR reads, TCRdb called clonotypes with MiXCR, one entry per CDR3 protein. The profile shows roughly 130,000 distinct CDR3 sequences, approximately 96% of them singletons. This sequence originates from a human donor with Susac syndrome. Sequencing used CD4+ T cells from PBMCs. The chain uses TRBV5-4 and TRBJ2-6; D could derive from TRBD1 or TRBD2 (6 bases each). The CDR3 reads CASSERGAGANVLTF. The DNA for the CDR3 is TGTGCCAGCAGCGAAAGGGGGGCTGGGGCCAACGTCCTGACTTTC. The variable domain in full, with the rest retrieved from reference TRBV5-4 and TRBJ2-6, is ETGVTQSPTHLIKTRGQQVTLRCSSQSGHNTVSWYQQALGQGPQFIFQYYREEENGRGNFPPRFSGLQFPNYSSELNVNALELDDSALYLCASSERGAGANVLTFGAGSRLTVL.